The source of this T cell receptor (beta chain) is a study of identical twins. TCRdb ran MiXCR on the 5' RACE reads and lists one entry per CDR3 protein. This sample has about 520,000 distinct CDR3 sequences, with 22% found just once. The CDR3 sequence is 14 residues long. V was shortened by 2 bases and J by 7 bases, with 11 bases between the two germline ends. Germline values: CDR1 SEHNR, CDR2 FQNEAQ (reference sequence). This clonotype has only a few counts. This sample was shared with a second study, whose subject was T cells expressing NK-cell markers.

The chain carries TRBV7-9 and TRBJ1-4; D is possibly TRBD1 (5 bases). The sequence derives from a woman between 18 and 29 years old in good health. The sequenced material came from CD4+ T cells sorted from blood. CDR3 DNA sequence: TGTGCCAGCAGCTTACGGGGGGAATCTGAAAAACTGTTTTTT. Protein product: CASSLRGESEKLFF. The variable domain in full, with the rest retrieved from reference TRBV7-9 and TRBJ1-4, is DTGVSQNPRHKITKRGQNVTFRCDPISEHNRLYWYRQTLGQGPEFLTYFQNEAQLEKSRLLSDRFSAERPKGSFSTLEIQRTEQGDSAMYLCASSLRGESEKLFFGSGTQLSVL.